In its sample, the clone carrying this T cell receptor (beta chain) was seen a few times. Then a second PCR, running roughly 7 to 11 cycles, was carried out with a sample-barcoded 5' primer and a J-beta primer mix. Each CDR3 protein is one row after TCRdb ran MiXCR on the 5' RACE reads. Of over a million distinct CDR3 sequences listed, almost 25% are singletons. The data stem from a study of blood T cells in healthy people across ages. Across the study: Capture by template switching was about one barcoded beta molecule per two T cells.

Peripheral blood was drawn, ten milliliters per donor. V gave up 1 base and J gave up 7 bases, with 8 bases separating them. Per the germline V gene, CDR1 is MNHEY and CDR2 is SVGEGT. CDR3 length equals 13 residues. These data were also filed under a second study, of T cells of mothers and their children.

V usage is TRBV6-2 or TRBV6-3 and J usage is TRBJ1-5, with unresolved D. This clonotype was obtained from a girl under 10 years old in good health. Sequencing was carried out using blood. The DNA of the CDR3 is TGTGCCAGCAGTTACTTCGTTTCGCAGCCCCAGCATTTT. It specifies CASSYFVSQPQHF.